Reported below is one TCR beta chain. The germline gives CDR1 LGHNT, CDR2 FRNRAP. This CDR3 is 19 amino acids long. V shed 2 bases and J 4 bases; nucleotides not matched to a gene: 14. In the study's own analysis: Estimates of nucleated cell counts were drawn from the amplification of reference gene primers. Produced via immunoSEQ multiplex PCR; TCRdb's table is partial and in-frame only. V, J and clone size are taken as reported in that table, and D and trimming were inferred from the DNA itself. The repertoire holds under 350,000 clones, with 70% to 90% as singletons. This specimen belongs to a study of blood T cell repertoires in COVID-19. Enrollees, roughly 18 to 89 years old, lived in about two dozen US areas.

The genes are TRBV12-5 and TRBJ2-5; 12 bases fit TRBD2. This TCR came from a woman between 40 and 50 years old with acute COVID-19. The material sequenced was PBMCs or T cells enriched from blood (not recorded which). The CDR3, as DNA: TGTGCTAGTGGTTTGCCCACTACTAGCGGGGGGCCAGGGAGAGAGACCCAGTACTTC. It specifies CASGLPTTSGGPGRETQYF.